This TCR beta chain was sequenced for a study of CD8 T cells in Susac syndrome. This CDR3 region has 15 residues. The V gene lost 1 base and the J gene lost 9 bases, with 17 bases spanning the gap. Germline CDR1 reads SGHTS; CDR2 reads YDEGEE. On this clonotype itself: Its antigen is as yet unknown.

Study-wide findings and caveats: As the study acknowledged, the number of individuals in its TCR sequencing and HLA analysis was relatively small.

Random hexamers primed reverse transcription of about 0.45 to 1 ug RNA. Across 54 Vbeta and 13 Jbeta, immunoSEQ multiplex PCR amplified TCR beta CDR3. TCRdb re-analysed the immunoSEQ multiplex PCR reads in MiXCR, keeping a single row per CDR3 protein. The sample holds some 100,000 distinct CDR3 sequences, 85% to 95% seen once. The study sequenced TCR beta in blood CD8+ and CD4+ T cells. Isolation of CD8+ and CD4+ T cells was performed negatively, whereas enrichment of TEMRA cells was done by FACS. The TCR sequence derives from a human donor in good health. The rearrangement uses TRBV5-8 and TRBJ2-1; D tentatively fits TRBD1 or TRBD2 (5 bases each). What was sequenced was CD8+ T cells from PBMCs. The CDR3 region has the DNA TGTGCCAGCAGCTTGAGCTTTGGGGGAGTCACTGAGCAGTTCTTC. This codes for CASSLSFGGVTEQFF.